This T cell receptor (beta chain) was captured by sequencing in a study of blood T cells in healthy people across ages. Next came a second PCR, run for about 7 to 12 cycles, which used a sample-barcoded 5' primer along with a J-beta primer mix. One entry per CDR3 protein results from TCRdb running MiXCR on the 5' RACE reads. The sample has over a million distinct CDR3 sequences; under 30% are singletons. Between the trimmed V and J ends, which lost 0 bases and 2 bases, there was a span of 12 bases. From germline, CDR1 is DFQATT and CDR2 SNEGSKA (reference sequence). The CDR3 totals 15 residues. This clonotype has at least ten counts. This sample was shared with a second study, whose subject was T cells of mothers and their children.

The clonotype was recovered from a girl under 10 years old in good health. The sequenced material came from blood. The chain is built from TRBV20-1 and TRBJ2-3; D may match TRBD1 or TRBD2 (5 bases each). CDR3 residues: CSARDRGYTTDTQYF. In DNA form, the CDR3 reads TGCAGTGCTAGAGACCGGGGCTACACCACAGATACGCAGTATTTT.